This TCR beta chain was retrieved from a study of T cells in narcolepsy (dated by TCRdb to the late 2010s). Regarding the study in general: The study enrolled patients with narcolepsy type 1 or type 2 (NT1, NT2) together with healthy control donors. The study sought autoreactive T cells targeting hypocretin neuron self-antigens (hypocretin, TRIB2) in narcolepsy patients, using TCR Vbeta sequencing to track clonotypes in blood and CSF.

Overall study outcomes, separate from this receptor: Autoreactive clonotypes were reported to be detected serially in the blood of the same patients and of different patients, but not in the blood of healthy controls. Patients and controls had similar numbers of sequenced blood memory CD4+ clonotypes, with averages of about 39,494 in patients and around 36,000 in controls. No sequences matching autoreactive T cell clones were present in some of the blood memory CD4+ repertoires from patients and controls. HCRT-specific and TRIB2-specific autoreactive clonotypes were highlighted in plots that compared CD4+ T cell clonotypes in CSF versus blood from the same patient.

For TCR Vbeta sequencing, memory CD4+ T cells were sorted ex vivo from the peripheral blood of narcolepsy patients and healthy controls. The library was generated by the immunoSEQ multiplex PCR assay. Held by TCRdb, this immuneACCESS table contains in-frame sequences only and omits some clones. Under half of the omission traces to an unresolved V gene where checked; the cause of the rest is unknown. The sample has about 36,000 clones on record, more than 75% of them singletons. The ten largest account for about 2.3% of the sample. In the case of this clone: Its antigen is currently not known. One base away there is no much larger clone; base qualities are not given. Different DNA sequences within this sample yield the same CDR3.

The source is a human donor in good health. The sample was memory (CD45RA-) CD4+ T cells from blood. The cell subset or site label corresponds to: memory T cells sorted ex vivo from peripheral blood.

The CDR3 region: CASSPQGDTEAFF. The DNA is as follows: TGTGCCAGCTCACCACAGGGGGACACTGAAGCTTTCTTT. The rearrangement combines TRBV18 with TRBJ1-1; TRBD1 is possibly the D segment (6 matching bases). The V and J ends are trimmed by 1 base and 3 bases, leaving 6 bases between them. Reading the germline V gene gives CDR1 KGHSH and CDR2 LQKENI. The cysteine opens and the phenylalanine closes a CDR3 of 13 amino acids. The only DNA kept is the CDR3, 39 bases in frame from the first base.